One TCR beta chain is described in this entry. What it recognizes is unknown. V lost 7 bases to trimming and J lost 3 bases, with 16 bases between them. Per germline, CDR1 MDHEN and CDR2 SYDVKM. The CDR3 has 14 amino acids. The data are from a study of shared clonotypes between healthy human individuals. Whole-study results and caveats: Larger estimated richness was generally seen in naive subsets than in memory subsets.

For each subset, genomic DNA was distributed in equal portions over several immunoSEQ plates. TCRdb's copy holds only in-frame clones and misses some; the assay was immunoSEQ multiplex PCR. The sample carries some 2.4 million clones, roughly 93% recorded once. The chain uses TRBV28 and TRBJ2-7, with D maybe TRBD2 (5 bases). The TCR comes from a man aged 18 to 29 in good health. Some clones in this sample may be carry-over from other donors' samples. The sequenced sample consisted of naive CD4+ T cells from PBMCs. The subset was: CD45RA+ positively selected. CDR3 bases: TGTGCCAGCACCCCCCTGAGTGGGAGCTACGAGCAGTACTTC. Protein: CASTPLSGSYEQYF.